Each of the 25 T cell receptor beta chains below was sequenced from the same sample in a study of blood T cell repertoires in COVID-19. Libraries were prepared by immunoSEQ multiplex PCR; TCRdb keeps only in-frame clonotypes and omits some of them. Here the sample spans about 160,000 clones, around 92% being singletons. Sequenced material: peripheral blood. These receptors came from a man aged 25-45 years with COVID-19, enrolled during active disease.

V and J are TRBV6-5 and TRBJ2-7, with D uncertain. CDR1 is MNHEY and CDR2 is SVGAGI in the germline V gene. The V and J ends lost 4 bases and 7 bases respectively, with 8 bases between them. CDR3 length: 11 residues. DNA of the CDR3: TGTGCCAGCAGTTTTGGCAAGGAGCAGTACTTC. It codes for CASSFGKEQYF.

The rearrangement links TRBV7-9 to TRBJ2-5, with a weak D call TRBD1 (5 bases). The germline gives CDR1 SEHNR, CDR2 FQNEAQ (reference sequence). There are 14 residues in the CDR3. V lost 1 base and J 6 bases, leaving 12 bases between the germline ends. The CDR3 DNA reads TGTGCCAGCAGCTTAGAGGGGTGGGAAAAGACCCAGTACTTC. It encodes CASSLEGWEKTQYF.

In DNA form, the CDR3 reads TGCGCCAGCAGCCAAGATATCGTATCTCCCCAGGCCTTCTATGGCTACACCTTC. This codes for CASSQDIVSPQAFYGYTF. The chain has TRBV4-3 and TRBJ1-2, with no clear D. With 0 bases removed from V and 4 bases from J, the gap between germline ends came to 21 bases. The CDR3 runs to 18 residues. Germline CDR1 and CDR2: LGHNA and YSLEER.

This chain joins TRBV2 and TRBJ2-7; D is perhaps TRBD1 (5 bases). Trimming removed 7 bases from V and 0 bases from J, with 16 bases in between. CDR1 and CDR2 from the germline V gene are SNHLY and FYNNEI. CDR3 length equals 15 residues. The CDR3 reads CASTHRSQSSYEQYF. The CDR3 nucleotides read TGTGCCAGCACTCACAGGTCCCAAAGCTCCTACGAGCAGTACTTC.

The J gene is TRBJ2-5, the V gene TRBV11-3; 8 nucleotides line up with TRBD2. The CDR3 spans 14 residues. Looked up from germline, CDR1 is SGHNT and CDR2 is YENEEA. Trimming removed 5 bases from V and 4 bases from J; junction bases left unmatched: 6. CDR3 sequence (DNA): TGTGCCAGCAGCCTGGCCGGGAGGGCAGAGACCCAGTACTTC. This codes for CASSLAGRAETQYF.

The gene calls are TRBV7-6 and TRBJ1-6, with D maybe TRBD1 (6 bases). V lost 5 bases to trimming and J lost 8 bases, with 13 bases between them. The CDR3 runs to 14 residues. Germline V gene data show CDR1 as SGHVS and CDR2 as FNYEAQ. The CDR3 sequence is CASSLTGLDSPLHF. The CDR3 coding sequence is TGTGCCAGCAGCCTCACAGGGTTAGATTCACCCCTCCACTTT.

This clone was detected only a few times. J is TRBJ2-2 and V is TRBV7-3, with D maybe TRBD1 (6 bases). V shed 3 bases and J shed 6 bases, with 8 bases lying between them. The CDR3 loop spans 13 amino acids. CDR1 is SGHTA and CDR2 is FQGTGA in the germline V gene. The DNA of the CDR3 is TGTGCCAGCAGCTTTTCAGGGGCCGGGGAGCTGTTTTTT. Translated, it gives CASSFSGAGELFF.

The chain combines TRBV2 with TRBJ1-5; 9 bases are shared with TRBD1. With V trimmed by 6 bases and J by 1 base, 4 bases remained unmatched. This CDR3 region has 15 residues. Germline V CDR1 and CDR2: SNHLY, FYNNEI. The DNA for the CDR3 is TGTGCCAGCAGGGCAGACAGGGGGAGCAATCAGCCCCAGCATTTT. Translating it yields CASRADRGSNQPQHF.

The chain couples TRBV27 to TRBJ2-6; 12 nucleotides match TRBD2. Germline V gene sequence: CDR1 MNHEY, CDR2 SMNVEV (reference sequence). V trimming: 5 bases; J trimming: 2 bases; junction bases outside the gene matches: 1. This CDR3 contains 16 residues. CDR3 nucleotides: TGTGCCAGCAGTAGACTAGCGGGAGCTGGGGCCAACGTCCTGACTTTC. Encoded protein: CASSRLAGAGANVLTF.

V gene TRBV12-2 combines with J gene TRBJ2-7; TRBD1 is the table's D call, not checked against the DNA. TRBV12-2 is recorded as a pseudogene. The CDR3 is made up of 14 amino acids. The CDR3 region has the DNA TGTGCAAGTCGCTTAGAACAGGCGAGCTACGAGCAGTACTTC. It is translated as CASRLEQASYEQYF.

The V and J genes are TRBV28 and TRBJ1-2, with unresolved D. The germline V gene has CDR1 MDHEN and CDR2 SYDVKM. This CDR3 region has 11 residues. Trimming pared 6 bases from V and 7 bases from J, leaving 9 bases between. For the CDR3, the DNA is TGTGCCAGCAGGGCAGATCCTGGCTACACCTTC. This sequence encodes CASRADPGYTF.

This clone was counted a few times. The chain joins TRBV4-1 to TRBJ2-7; 9 bases line up with TRBD1. CDR1 and CDR2 from the germline V gene are MGHRA and YSYEKL. The trim removed 6 bases at V and 0 bases at J, leaving 3 bases unmatched. The CDR3 covers 14 residues. The CDR3 here is CASSQDRGSYEQYF. The CDR3 region has the DNA TGCGCCAGCAGTCAGGACAGGGGCTCCTACGAGCAGTACTTC.

Concerning this clone itself: In the same sample, other DNA sequences code for this CDR3. The chain combines TRBV10-3 with TRBJ1-5; D is unclear. Germline V gene lookup returns CDR1 ENHRY and CDR2 SYGVKD. V lost 0 bases and J 1 base, leaving 7 bases between the germline ends. CDR3 size: 15 residues. The CDR3 is CAISESGGSNQPQHF. The CDR3 nucleotides read TGTGCCATCAGTGAGTCTGGAGGGAGCAATCAGCCCCAGCATTTT.

This clone is a singleton in its sample. The chain employs TRBV5-6 and TRBJ2-2; D is possibly TRBD1 (7 bases). CDR3 length: 15 residues. V was trimmed by 2 bases and J by 5 bases, leaving 13 bases between them. Germline V CDR1 and CDR2: SGHDT, YYEEEE. Written as DNA, the CDR3 is TGTGCCAGCAGCTTTTGGCCAGGGGGGACCGGGGAGCTGTTTTTT. This encodes CASSFWPGGTGELFF.

V usage is TRBV19 and J usage is TRBJ2-2; 10 bases agree with TRBD1. J lost 6 bases, V lost 3 bases, and 1 base had no gene match. The CDR3 has 14 residues. Germline CDR1 reads LNHDA; CDR2 reads SQIVND (reference sequence). In DNA form, the CDR3 reads TGTGCCAGTAGTATCGGGACAGGGGCCGGGGAGCTGTTTTTT. The encoded protein is CASSIGTGAGELFF.

This chain connects TRBV28 to TRBJ2-2; TRBD1 might be the D (5 bases). The germline V gene encodes CDR1 MDHEN and CDR2 SYDVKM. The V end lost 4 bases, the J end lost 3 bases, and 15 bases lay between the germline ends. The CDR3 has 16 amino acids. The CDR3 loop reads CASSSMTTAYTGELFF. The CDR3 DNA is TGTGCCAGCAGTTCTATGACGACAGCTTACACCGGGGAGCTGTTTTTT.

The chain has TRBV5-4 and TRBJ1-1, with 9 bases aligning to TRBD1. The CDR3 contains 16 residues. The V segment lost 4 bases and the J segment 1 base; nucleotides outside the gene matches: 8. Germline loops: CDR1 SGHNT, CDR2 YYREEE (reference sequence). The CDR3 is CASSASQGAQNTEAFF. The CDR3 bases are TGTGCCAGCAGCGCCTCACAGGGGGCGCAGAACACTGAAGCTTTCTTT.

The rearrangement links TRBV30 to TRBJ2-7; 8 bases are shared with TRBD2. With 3 bases clipped from V and 3 bases from J, the junction kept 10 bases outside the gene matches. CDR1 and CDR2 (germline): GTSNPN, SVGIG (reference sequence). This CDR3 spans 15 amino acids. In DNA, the CDR3 is TGTGCCTGGAGCCGGGGGGGTGCCGCAGGCTACGAGCAGTACTTC. Translation gives CAWSRGGAAGYEQYF.

In DNA, the CDR3 is TGTGCCAGCAGAGGGACAGGGTTTCAGCCCCAGCATTTT. Protein sequence: CASRGTGFQPQHF. The rearrangement uses TRBV12-3 or TRBV12-4 and TRBJ1-5, with 9 positions matching TRBD1. With 6 bases clipped from V and 6 bases from J, the junction kept 3 bases outside the gene matches. There are 13 residues in the CDR3.

The chain recombines TRBV5-5 with TRBJ2-7; 11 nucleotides align to TRBD2. This CDR3 is built from 14 residues. CDR1 and CDR2 (germline): SGHKS, YYEKEE (reference sequence). Trimming at V came to 4 bases and at J to 2 bases, leaving 2 bases not matched to a gene. The CDR3 region is CASSQLAGAYEQYF. The CDR3 DNA reads TGTGCCAGCAGCCAACTAGCGGGGGCCTACGAGCAGTACTTC.

The V and J genes are TRBV7-9 and TRBJ2-1; tentatively, D is TRBD1 (5 bases). CDR1 SEHNR and CDR2 FQNEAQ come from the germline V gene (reference sequence). This CDR3 has 14 amino acids. V lost 5 bases to trimming and J lost 5 bases, with 13 bases between them. Written as DNA, the CDR3 is TGTGCCAGCAGCGTCAGGGTGAGCAACAATGAGCAGTTCTTC. Translated, it gives CASSVRVSNNEQFF. Using reference TRBV7-9 and TRBJ2-1 for the parts outside the CDR3, the full variable domain is DTGVSQNPRHKITKRGQNVTFRCDPISEHNRLYWYRQTLGQGPEFLTYFQNEAQLEKSRLLSDRFSAERPKGSFSTLEIQRTEQGDSAMYLCASSVRVSNNEQFFGPGTRLTVL.

This clone was seen just once. CDR3 coding DNA: TGCAGCGTTGAAGATTCTAGCGGGGTCTACAATGAGCAGTTCTTC. Its protein is CSVEDSSGVYNEQFF. The rearrangement links TRBV29-1 to TRBJ2-1; 9 nucleotides agree with TRBD2. Per germline, CDR1 SQVTM and CDR2 ANQGSEA. The trim removed 0 bases at V and 3 bases at J, leaving 3 bases unmatched. The CDR3 totals 15 residues.

V gene TRBV7-2 combines with J gene TRBJ2-5; TRBD2 aligns across 8 bases. The V segment lost 1 base and the J segment 1 base; nucleotides outside the gene matches: 8. The V gene's germline CDR1 is SGHTA and CDR2 FQGNSA. The CDR3 loop spans 17 amino acids. The CDR3 here is CASSLVGAGALQETQYF. CDR3 DNA: TGTGCCAGCAGCTTAGTGGGAGCGGGAGCCCTCCAAGAGACCCAGTACTTC.

The chain employs TRBV18 and TRBJ2-1, with TRBD2 identical over 8 bases. Germline V gene sequence: CDR1 KGHSH, CDR2 LQKENI. The CDR3 runs to 17 residues. V lost 3 bases to trimming and J lost 4 bases; unmatched junction nucleotides: 11. CDR3 bases: TGTGCCAGCTCACCCCTCCCTACTAGCGGCTTTTACAATGAGCAGTTCTTC. It is translated as CASSPLPTSGFYNEQFF.

This clone was seen just once. This chain joins TRBV7-2 and TRBJ2-2; D remains ambiguous. The V end was cut by 1 base, the J end by 5 bases, with 8 bases between. The germline V gene has CDR1 SGHTA and CDR2 FQGNSA. The CDR3 loop spans 14 amino acids. The CDR3 sequence: CASSLVSETGELFF. CDR3 DNA: TGTGCCAGCAGCTTAGTTTCCGAGACCGGGGAGCTGTTTTTT.